The rows below give T cell receptor beta chains drawn from one sample of a study of T-cell memory formation after mild COVID-19. MiXCR, run by TCRdb on the 5' RACE reads, gives a single entry per CDR3 protein. The sample records about 340,000 distinct CDR3 sequences, approximately 15% being singletons. The sample was PBMCs or a T cell subset sorted from them (not recorded which). The receptors here all came from a man between 18 and 35 years old who had mild COVID-19 (a few samples of this study predate the infection). Cell type and time point are not known. Each CDR3 is given with its conserved first and last residue. The order of the fields is J gene, D gene, V gene, clone size, CDR3 protein, CDR3 DNA. D genes are given only for firm matches. Rows give clone size only sometimes, using once, few, many, or a class for an expanded clone.

TRBJ1-1 NA TRBV19 NA CASSTTGRVGNTEAFF TGTGCCAGTAGTACCACCGGGAGGGTGGGGAACACTGAAGCTTTCTTT
TRBJ1-5 TRBD1 TRBV12-3/TRBV12-4 few CASSLDRGWGQPQHF TGTGCCAGCAGTTTAGACAGGGGCTGGGGTCAGCCCCAGCATTTT
TRBJ2-1 NA TRBV27 NA CASKEGQYNEQFF TGTGCCAGCAAGGAGGGACAGTACAATGAGCAGTTCTTC
TRBJ2-5 NA TRBV20-1 few CSARDLRSGPGETQYF TGCAGTGCTAGAGATCTCCGGAGCGGGCCCGGGGAGACCCAGTACTTC
TRBJ2-1 NA TRBV9 NA CASSVVDRAQQFF TGTGCCAGCAGCGTAGTTGACAGAGCCCAGCAGTTCTTC
TRBJ2-2 TRBD2 TRBV9 few CASSRGLAEITGELFF TGTGCCAGCAGTCGGGGACTAGCGGAAATCACCGGGGAGCTGTTTTTT
TRBJ1-1 NA TRBV2 NA CASSDTGLGTEAFF TGTGCCAGCAGTGATACGGGGCTTGGAACTGAAGCTTTCTTT
TRBJ1-5 NA TRBV9 NA CASSVGNNQPQHF TGTGCCAGCAGCGTAGGGAACAATCAGCCCCAGCATTTT
TRBJ1-3 NA TRBV12-3/TRBV12-4 few CASSPTPLSGNTIYF TGTGCCAGCAGCCCGACACCTCTCTCTGGAAACACCATATATTTT
TRBJ2-2 NA TRBV5-1 few CASMSSGELFF TGCGCCAGCATGAGTTCCGGGGAGCTGTTTTTT
TRBJ2-7 TRBD2 TRBV6-2/TRBV6-3 NA CASSYGGGSYEQYF TGTGCCAGCAGTTACGGCGGGGGCTCCTACGAGCAGTACTTC
TRBJ1-1 NA TRBV6-2/TRBV6-3 few CASSYSKGQQVATEAFF TGTGCCAGCAGTTACTCGAAGGGACAACAAGTGGCCACTGAAGCTTTCTTT
TRBJ2-5 NA TRBV12-3/TRBV12-4 NA CASSLGRTAQETQYF TGTGCCAGCAGTTTAGGAAGGACAGCCCAAGAGACCCAGTACTTC
TRBJ1-6 NA TRBV20-1 NA CSARDPGRGNSPLHF TGCAGTGCTAGAGATCCCGGCAGGGGCAATTCACCCCTCCACTTT
TRBJ1-5 NA TRBV5-1 many CASSLGTNQPQHF TGCGCCAGCAGCTTGGGGACAAATCAGCCCCAGCATTTT
TRBJ2-7 TRBD2 TRBV4-3 NA CASSQAWGGTYEQYF TGCGCCAGCAGCCAAGCATGGGGAGGGACCTACGAGCAGTACTTC
TRBJ2-5 TRBD2 TRBV12-3/TRBV12-4 few CASSETSGGETQYF TGTGCCAGCAGCGAGACTAGCGGGGGGGAGACCCAGTACTTC
TRBJ1-2 NA TRBV29-1 many CSVSIGGNNYGYTF TGCAGCGTTAGTATCGGGGGAAATAACTATGGCTACACCTTC
TRBJ2-7 TRBD2 TRBV20-1 NA CSAVPGLAGGLHEQYF TGCAGTGCCGTACCGGGACTAGCGGGGGGGTTGCACGAGCAGTACTTC
TRBJ2-3 NA TRBV6-6 few CASSIRGPRTDTQYF TGTGCCAGCAGTATCCGGGGCCCGCGGACAGATACGCAGTATTTT
TRBJ1-5 NA TRBV27 NA CASGLTGTQPQHF TGTGCCAGCGGTCTTACCGGGACCCAGCCCCAGCATTTT
TRBJ1-2 NA TRBV9 NA CASSVATAPNYGYTF TGTGCCAGCAGCGTAGCGACAGCGCCTAACTATGGCTACACCTTC
TRBJ2-7 TRBD1 TRBV4-1 NA CASSHPGQGVYEQYF TGCGCCAGCAGCCATCCGGGACAGGGGGTCTACGAGCAGTACTTC
TRBJ1-1 NA TRBV29-1 many CSVQGQLNTEAFF TGCAGCGTCCAAGGACAGTTGAACACTGAAGCTTTCTTT
TRBJ2-4 TRBD1 TRBV20-1 NA CSGKTGGKGIQYF TGCAGTGGCAAGACAGGGGGCAAAGGCATTCAGTACTTC
TRBJ2-3 NA TRBV6-5 few CASRGAEFIIGTDTQYF TGTGCCAGCAGGGGGGCGGAGTTTATCATCGGCACAGATACGCAGTATTTT
TRBJ2-6 TRBD1 TRBV30 NA CAWAGQGTSGANVLTF TGTGCCTGGGCGGGACAGGGAACCTCTGGGGCCAACGTCCTGACTTTC
TRBJ2-3 NA TRBV9 NA CASSPRLVEDTQYF TGTGCCAGCAGCCCCCGACTAGTGGAAGATACGCAGTATTTT
TRBJ1-5 TRBD1 TRBV7-2 many CASSPGTAYSNQPQHF TGTGCCAGCAGCCCAGGGACAGCGTATAGCAATCAGCCCCAGCATTTT
TRBJ1-2 NA TRBV6-5 NA CASSRGSDYGYTF TGTGCCAGCAGCCGGGGGTCGGACTATGGCTACACCTTC
TRBJ1-5 NA TRBV25-1 medium-sized CASSDRAWDSNQPQHF TGTGCCAGCAGTGACCGGGCCTGGGACAGCAATCAGCCCCAGCATTTT
TRBJ1-5 TRBD1 TRBV4-2 NA CASSQVTGVPGNQPQHF TGTGCCAGCAGCCAAGTTACAGGGGTGCCTGGTAATCAGCCCCAGCATTTT
TRBJ2-1 TRBD2 TRBV7-2 many CASSPIWRRGGNEQFF TGTGCCAGCAGCCCTATCTGGAGGCGGGGGGGCAATGAGCAGTTCTTC
TRBJ2-3 TRBD2 TRBV28 few CASTHNSGGFYTQYF TGTGCCAGCACGCACAATAGCGGGGGCTTTTATACGCAGTATTTT
TRBJ1-2 NA TRBV20-1 NA CSARDPSGFNSVYGYTF TGCAGTGCTAGAGATCCCAGTGGGTTCAATAGCGTCTATGGCTACACCTTC
TRBJ1-5 NA TRBV27 NA CASSPSSGGAGQPQHF TGTGCCAGCAGTCCCAGCTCGGGGGGCGCGGGTCAGCCCCAGCATTTT
TRBJ1-3 NA TRBV10-3 NA CASAGGSSGNTIYF TGTGCCTCAGCGGGGGGGAGCTCTGGAAACACCATATATTTT
TRBJ2-3 TRBD2 TRBV4-3 NA CASSQDRIAGMQYF TGCGCCAGCAGCCAAGATAGGATAGCGGGTATGCAGTATTTT
TRBJ1-1 NA TRBV5-6 NA CASSFISEAFF TGTGCCAGCAGCTTTATCTCTGAAGCTTTCTTT
TRBJ2-1 NA TRBV27 many CASSFRYEQFF TGTGCCAGCAGTTTTAGATATGAGCAGTTCTTC
TRBJ2-3 TRBD2 TRBV12-3/TRBV12-4 many CASSLGLASDTQYF TGTGCCAGCAGCCTGGGACTAGCATCAGATACGCAGTATTTT
TRBJ1-1 NA TRBV7-9 NA CAGETRNTEAFF TGTGCCGGGGAGACAAGGAACACTGAAGCTTTCTTT
TRBJ2-1 NA TRBV6-2/TRBV6-3 NA CASSPPGQTEQFF TGTGCCAGCAGTCCCCCAGGACAGACTGAGCAGTTCTTC
TRBJ1-4 NA TRBV12-3/TRBV12-4 NA CASSWANEKLFF TGTGCCAGCAGTTGGGCTAATGAAAAACTGTTTTTT
TRBJ2-7 NA TRBV7-9 NA CASSLVEDQQYF TGTGCCAGCAGCTTAGTGGAAGACCAGCAGTACTTC
TRBJ1-1 NA TRBV5-1 few CASSTRTEMNTEAFF TGCGCCAGCAGCACCCGGACAGAGATGAACACTGAAGCTTTCTTT
TRBJ2-1 NA TRBV9 NA CASSAPSNRGEQFF TGTGCCAGCAGCGCGCCCTCTAATAGAGGCGAGCAGTTCTTC
TRBJ1-6 TRBD1 TRBV30 NA CAWSVSGTGASQGYISPLHF TGTGCCTGGAGTGTATCGGGGACAGGGGCTTCCCAGGGGTACATTTCACCCCTCCACTTT
TRBJ2-3 TRBD2 TRBV10-3 few CAISEGLAGTDTQYF TGTGCCATCAGTGAGGGACTAGCGGGCACAGATACGCAGTATTTT
TRBJ2-1 NA TRBV7-2 many CASSLGGDEQFF TGCGCCAGCTCCTTAGGGGGGGATGAGCAGTTCTTC
TRBJ2-7 TRBD1 TRBV7-9 NA CASSFLTGNYEQYF TGTGCCAGCAGCTTCTTGACAGGGAACTACGAGCAGTACTTC
TRBJ2-3 TRBD2 TRBV6-6 NA CASSFGAGVADTQYF TGTGCCAGCAGTTTCGGAGCGGGGGTGGCAGATACGCAGTATTTT
TRBJ2-2 NA TRBV5-6 NA CASSSTGTGAGELFF TGTGCCAGCAGCTCGACAGGGACGGGAGCCGGGGAGCTGTTTTTT
TRBJ2-1 NA TRBV6-2/TRBV6-3 many CTGVNEQFF TGCACCGGGGTCAATGAGCAGTTCTTC
TRBJ2-3 NA TRBV4-1 NA CASSQGARTDTQYF TGCGCCAGCAGCCAAGGGGCTCGCACAGATACGCAGTATTTT
TRBJ2-7 TRBD1 TRBV4-3 NA CASSRTTGEGYEQYF TGCGCCAGCAGCCGCACGACAGGGGAAGGCTACGAGCAGTACTTC
TRBJ1-2 NA TRBV2 NA CASSPYGTPPGGYTF TGTGCCAGCAGCCCCTACGGGACACCCCCGGGAGGCTACACCTTC
TRBJ2-5 NA TRBV29-1 NA CSVVHPGLGETQYF TGCAGCGTTGTCCATCCAGGGTTAGGGGAGACCCAGTACTTC
TRBJ1-2 NA TRBV5-1 many CASSLAYRDYGYTF TGCGCCAGCAGCTTGGCCTACAGAGACTATGGCTACACCTTC
TRBJ1-5 TRBD1 TRBV4-1 NA CSSRGVGDGQPQHF TGCTCCAGCAGGGGGGTCGGGGACGGTCAGCCCCAGCATTTT